Listed below are T cell receptor beta chains from one sample, sequenced in a study of OX40 agonist ivuxolimab in advanced cancers. TCRdb's table, derived via immunoSEQ multiplex PCR, lists solely in-frame clones and lacks some. The sample shows approximately 76,000 clones, roughly 85% of them seen only once. Sequencing used CD4+ or CD8+ T cells sorted from blood, obtained in a trial of the OX40 agonist ivuxolimab. The receptors come from an adult with an advanced solid tumor such as melanoma, head and neck, liver or kidney cancer. Each CDR3 is given with its conserved first and last residue. Each record gives: V gene, D gene, J gene, CDR3 protein. D genes are given only for firm matches.

v_gene: TRBV7-8; d_gene: NA; j_gene: TRBJ1-3; CDR3aa: CASSPRGGAGGNTIYF
v_gene: TRBV2; d_gene: NA; j_gene: TRBJ1-5; CDR3aa: CASSEGSGNQPQHF
v_gene: TRBV5-6; d_gene: TRBD1; j_gene: TRBJ2-7; CDR3aa: CASSLGQGLSSYEQYF
v_gene: TRBV5-4; d_gene: NA; j_gene: TRBJ2-3; CDR3aa: CASSLVPGADVSTDTQYF
v_gene: TRBV19; d_gene: NA; j_gene: TRBJ2-1; CDR3aa: CASSIGATGSGEQFF
v_gene: TRBV20-1; d_gene: NA; j_gene: TRBJ2-7; CDR3aa: CSADGSGGQYF
v_gene: TRBV11-2; d_gene: TRBD1; j_gene: TRBJ2-1; CDR3aa: CASSLDTGGHNEQFF
v_gene: TRBV10-3; d_gene: TRBD1; j_gene: TRBJ1-3; CDR3aa: CAIRGQGNGNTIYF
v_gene: TRBV4-3; d_gene: TRBD2; j_gene: TRBJ2-3; CDR3aa: CASSQDRASGGRYTQYF
v_gene: TRBV5-1; d_gene: NA; j_gene: TRBJ1-2; CDR3aa: CASSPDRVNYGYTF
v_gene: TRBV2; d_gene: NA; j_gene: TRBJ2-3; CDR3aa: CASSDGTDTQYF
v_gene: TRBV9; d_gene: NA; j_gene: TRBJ2-6; CDR3aa: CASSKNSGRASGANVLTF
v_gene: TRBV5-1; d_gene: TRBD2; j_gene: TRBJ2-1; CDR3aa: CASSPAGTSGGADEQFF
v_gene: TRBV7-2; d_gene: NA; j_gene: TRBJ2-7; CDR3aa: CASSPLPHEQYF
v_gene: TRBV5-1; d_gene: NA; j_gene: TRBJ2-7; CDR3aa: CASSFGSSPEQYF
v_gene: TRBV5-1; d_gene: TRBD1; j_gene: TRBJ1-1; CDR3aa: CASSGVPGQAPGVPEAFF
v_gene: TRBV6-5; d_gene: TRBD1; j_gene: TRBJ1-2; CDR3aa: CASTRGQGRGYTF
v_gene: TRBV10-3; d_gene: TRBD2; j_gene: TRBJ2-7; CDR3aa: CAISARDYYEQYF
v_gene: TRBV6-5; d_gene: NA; j_gene: TRBJ2-3; CDR3aa: CASSYKGVLTDTQYF
v_gene: TRBV5-5; d_gene: NA; j_gene: TRBJ2-1; CDR3aa: CASRPGASYNEQFF
v_gene: TRBV30; d_gene: NA; j_gene: TRBJ1-2; CDR3aa: CAWSAGGIGGYTF
v_gene: TRBV5-5; d_gene: TRBD1; j_gene: TRBJ2-3; CDR3aa: CASSLEGTGNSDTQYF
v_gene: TRBV11-2; d_gene: NA; j_gene: TRBJ1-3; CDR3aa: CASSPSWENTIYF
v_gene: TRBV27; d_gene: TRBD1; j_gene: TRBJ2-7; CDR3aa: CASSSPGQGLSYEQYF
v_gene: TRBV6-6; d_gene: TRBD1; j_gene: TRBJ1-5; CDR3aa: CASSPGTASQPQHF
v_gene: TRBV7-2; d_gene: NA; j_gene: TRBJ2-7; CDR3aa: CASSSSLALSYEQYF
v_gene: TRBV6-1; d_gene: TRBD2; j_gene: TRBJ2-3; CDR3aa: CASITRTSTDTQYF
v_gene: TRBV7-2; d_gene: NA; j_gene: TRBJ2-5; CDR3aa: CASSLAPGLQETQYF
v_gene: TRBV30; d_gene: TRBD2; j_gene: TRBJ2-3; CDR3aa: CAWIGSGTSGRASRFTDTQYF
v_gene: TRBV30; d_gene: TRBD2; j_gene: TRBJ2-2; CDR3aa: CALAGGPVTGELFF
v_gene: TRBV29-1; d_gene: NA; j_gene: TRBJ2-5; CDR3aa: CSVDRASQETQYF
v_gene: TRBV9; d_gene: TRBD2; j_gene: TRBJ2-1; CDR3aa: CASSARASGGDEQFF
v_gene: TRBV7-9; d_gene: NA; j_gene: TRBJ1-1; CDR3aa: CASSFQGEGTEAFF
v_gene: TRBV7-9; d_gene: TRBD1; j_gene: TRBJ1-5; CDR3aa: CASTPGGSRQPQHF
v_gene: TRBV12-5; d_gene: NA; j_gene: TRBJ2-1; CDR3aa: CASGPTRAGMGNEQFF
v_gene: TRBV7-8; d_gene: TRBD1; j_gene: TRBJ1-2; CDR3aa: CASSFDRGGGYTF
v_gene: TRBV5-1; d_gene: NA; j_gene: TRBJ2-5; CDR3aa: CASSLAGTGRGETQYF
v_gene: TRBV5-6; d_gene: TRBD1; j_gene: TRBJ1-4; CDR3aa: CASSLLGQGGEKLFF
v_gene: TRBV2; d_gene: NA; j_gene: TRBJ2-6; CDR3aa: CASSERALGAGANVLTF
v_gene: TRBV6-1; d_gene: NA; j_gene: TRBJ1-4; CDR3aa: CASSEAGGTGINEKLFF
v_gene: TRBV2; d_gene: NA; j_gene: TRBJ2-3; CDR3aa: CASSPGSRPATDTQYF
v_gene: TRBV19; d_gene: TRBD1; j_gene: TRBJ2-7; CDR3aa: CASSPHLGTASSYEQYF
v_gene: TRBV18; d_gene: NA; j_gene: TRBJ1-5; CDR3aa: CASSPPGGGGNQPQHF
v_gene: TRBV14; d_gene: NA; j_gene: TRBJ2-3; CDR3aa: CASSQAGPDTQYF
v_gene: TRBV30; d_gene: TRBD1; j_gene: TRBJ1-2; CDR3aa: CAWSTGGYYGYTF